This TCR beta chain was sequenced during a study of cytomegalovirus exposure and HLA in healthy donors. Whole-study findings and limits: Later analysis demonstrated an association between a missense DCLRE1C variant and TCR beta V- and J-gene trimming. Later analysis identified several of the most significant clusters that appeared linked to common viral pathogens. Versus the roughly 700-donor mean, an Asian-associated ancestry cluster reportedly showed fewer N-insertions in a later analysis.

This PCR relied on a set of 60 Vbeta primers and 13 Jbeta primers. Original analysis: Later, tens of millions of unique TCR beta chains were counted in an analysis, and roughly 11 million of them were shared. The table came from immunoSEQ multiplex PCR; TCRdb's copy has only in-frame clones and leaves some out. V, J and clone size are those of that table, while D and trimming were read from the DNA. Altogether approximately 200,000 clones are present, 70% to 85% being singletons, with the ten largest covering 0.098%. The V and J ends lost 5 bases and 8 bases respectively, with 33 bases between them. The CDR3 is made up of 19 amino acids. The germline CDR1 and CDR2 sequences are LNHDA and SQIVND (reference sequence). Concerning this clone: The antigen is not known.

This TCR was sampled from a boy aged 2-9 years in good health and CMV-seronegative. The source material was PBMCs. The chain has TRBV19 and TRBJ1-2; a weak D match, TRBD1 (6 bases). The CDR3 nucleotides are TGTGCCAGTAGTCCGAGTTATAGTGGGAGTGGGGGCGCCTCTCCCGGCTACACCTTC. It translates to CASSPSYSGSGGASPGYTF.